What follows describes a single T cell receptor (beta chain). It was CD45RO-negative cells, positively selected for CCR7, that made up naive CD8 cells, with terminally differentiated effector memory CD45RA+ cells excluded. Donors comprised healthy HIV-negative adults lacking recent acute infections or vaccinations. This sample is drawn from a study of shared clonotypes between healthy human individuals. TCRdb keeps only in-frame clones here, not all; method: immunoSEQ multiplex PCR. The table shows roughly 650,000 clones, with around 96% occurring only once. This CDR3 comprises 16 residues. CDR1 and CDR2 (germline): LNHDA, SQIVND (reference sequence). Trimming removed 2 bases at V and 3 bases at J, with 16 bases between.

The sequencing input was naive CD8+ T cells sorted from blood. The V and J genes are TRBV19 and TRBJ2-5; TRBD2 might be the D (6 bases). This receptor was obtained from a young woman in good health. CDR3 sequence reads: CASSITGELDEETQYF. The DNA for the CDR3 is TGTGCCAGTAGTATAACGGGGGAACTCGACGAAGAGACCCAGTACTTC. Looking up the rest from reference TRBV19 and TRBJ2-5 gives the full variable domain: DGGITQSPKYLFRKEGQNVTLSCEQNLNHDAMYWYRQDPGQGLRLIYYSQIVNDFQKGDIAEGYSVSREKKESFPLTVTSAQKNPTAFYLCASSITGELDEETQYFGPGTRLLVL.